Below, 28 T cell receptor beta chains from the same sample are listed, as sequenced in a study of beta chain features in type 1 diabetes. Notes on the study in general: Type 1 diabetes patients had moderately but significantly shorter TCRB CDR3s in all four CD4+ subsets.

No antigen has been assigned to these receptors. As every portion of the isolated RNA was reverse transcribed, the sequencing read expressed TCRB transcripts. Only in-frame clones appear in the TCRdb table, and some are missing; sequencing was by immunoSEQ multiplex PCR. The table has about 710,000 clones, more than 13% seen once; the top ten hold 0.03% to 0.045%. Sequencing was performed on naive CD4+ T cells from blood. The receptors were gathered from a young man with type 1 diabetes.

The V and J genes are TRBV9 and TRBJ1-4, with 7 bases fitting TRBD1. The junction had 3 bases not matched to a gene; V was cut back by 0 bases and J by 4 bases. Germline loops: CDR1 SGDLS, CDR2 YYNGEE. There are 15 residues in the CDR3. In nucleotides, the CDR3 is TGTGCCAGCAGCGTAGCTACAGGGGTTAATGAAAAACTGTTTTTT. Its translation: CASSVATGVNEKLFF.

The table lists this clone with a few counts. The rearrangement joins TRBV7-9 to TRBJ2-3, with D maybe TRBD1 (6 bases). The germline CDR1 and CDR2 sequences are SEHNR and FQNEAQ (reference sequence). V lost 7 bases to trimming and J lost 3 bases, with 14 bases between them. This CDR3 is 14 amino acids long. CDR3 region: CASTRGSYTDTQYF. CDR3 nucleotides: TGTGCCAGCACCAGGGGCAGTTATACAGATACGCAGTATTTT.

The CDR3 sequence is CASSHPGGPTF. CDR3 DNA: TGTGCCAGCAGCCACCCCGGAGGACCTACCTTC. The chain is built from TRBV14 and TRBJ1-2, with unresolved D. Germline CDR1 and CDR2: SGHDN and FVKESK. V shed 3 bases and J shed 14 bases, with 13 bases lying between them. The CDR3 totals 11 residues.

This clone occurred a few times. In nucleotides, the CDR3 is TGTGCCAGCAGCGTCCAGGGGGCTCCTGCGAACACCGGGGAGCTGTTTTTT. The encoded protein is CASSVQGAPANTGELFF. The V gene is TRBV7-3, the J gene TRBJ2-2; 8 nucleotides match TRBD1. The ends lost 5 bases at V and 0 bases at J; junction bases unmatched: 8. CDR3 length: 17 amino acids. The germline V gene encodes CDR1 SGHTA and CDR2 FQGTGA.

This clone occurred a few times. The chain's CDR3 is CASSQLAGGGSYEQYF. DNA for the CDR3: TGTGCCAGCAGCCAACTAGCGGGTGGTGGGTCCTACGAGCAGTACTTC. The V gene is TRBV4-2, the J gene TRBJ2-7; the match to TRBD2 covers 8 bases. CDR3 length: 16 residues. J gave up 1 base and V 2 bases, and 7 bases lay outside the gene matches. CDR1 is LGHNA, CDR2 YNFKEQ, per germline.

CDR3 DNA sequence: TGTGCCAGCAGTTATGGGGTCTATGCTGAAAAACTGTTTTTT. Its protein is CASSYGVYAEKLFF. This chain connects TRBV6-5 to TRBJ1-4; D is unclear. V lost 3 bases to trimming and J lost 7 bases, with 12 bases between them. This CDR3 comprises 14 residues. In germline, CDR1 is MNHEY, CDR2 SVGAGI.

This clone was observed a handful of times. V gene TRBV5-1 combines with J gene TRBJ1-1, with D unresolved. The CDR3 consists of 14 residues. Trimming pared 3 bases from V and 4 bases from J, leaving 13 bases between. The V gene's germline CDR1 is SGHRS and CDR2 YFSETQ. The CDR3 sequence: CASSSIPERTEAFF. Written as DNA, the CDR3 is TGCGCCAGCAGCTCTATTCCCGAACGCACTGAAGCTTTCTTT.

In this sample, this clone turned up a few times. The J gene is TRBJ1-1, the V gene TRBV6-1; D remains unclear. Germline values: CDR1 MNHNS, CDR2 SASEGT. The V gene lost 6 bases and the J gene lost 4 bases, with 15 bases spanning the gap. The CDR3 is 14 amino acids. In nucleotides, the CDR3 is TGTGCCAGCAGGCCGACGGGATTTGCCACTGAAGCTTTCTTT. Amino acid sequence: CASRPTGFATEAFF.

The rearrangement links TRBV19 to TRBJ2-1, with D unclear. The CDR3 consists of 13 residues. The germline gives CDR1 LNHDA, CDR2 SQIVND (reference sequence). V was shortened by 8 bases and J by 8 bases, with 16 bases between the two germline ends. The CDR3 protein is CASASWVDDEQFF. CDR3 sequence (DNA): TGTGCCAGTGCCTCTTGGGTGGACGATGAGCAGTTCTTC.

This clone was picked up one time. The genes are TRBV9 and TRBJ2-2; the D is unclear. The length of the CDR3 is 15 residues. V was clipped by 4 bases and J by 5 bases, with 15 bases between them. The germline CDR1 and CDR2 sequences are SGDLS and YYNGEE. In nucleotides, the CDR3 is TGTGCCAGCAGCCCCTATGTTGCGCAAACCGGGGAGCTGTTTTTT. It translates to CASSPYVAQTGELFF.

J is TRBJ1-2 and V is TRBV5-1, with 8 bases aligning to TRBD1. The V and J ends lost 1 base and 8 bases, in that order; junction bases with no gene match: 13. Germline CDR1 reads SGHRS; CDR2 reads YFSETQ. This CDR3 region has 16 residues. The CDR3 spells CASSLSLGQASSGYTF. CDR3 nucleotide sequence: TGCGCCAGCAGCTTGAGCTTGGGACAGGCCTCATCAGGCTACACCTTC. Combining the CDR3 with reference TRBV5-1 and TRBJ1-2 gives the whole variable domain KAGVTQTPRYLIKTRGQQVTLSCSPISGHRSVSWYQQTPGQGLQFLFEYFSETQRNKGNFPGRFSGRQFSNSRSEMNVSTLELGDSALYLCASSLSLGQASSGYTFGSGTRLTVV.

The CDR3 bases are TGCGCCAGCAGCTTGCGGGGGCGAGCCTACGAGCAGTACTTC. Protein product: CASSLRGRAYEQYF. V usage is TRBV5-1 and J usage is TRBJ2-7; D possibly matches TRBD1 or TRBD2 (6 bases each). The CDR3 covers 14 residues. With 1 base removed from V and 2 bases from J, the gap between germline ends came to 10 bases. CDR1 is SGHRS, CDR2 YFSETQ, per germline.

This clone was picked up a small number of times. The same CDR3 can be traced to other DNA sequences in this sample. This chain joins TRBV7-2 and TRBJ2-5; perhaps TRBD1 as D (6 bases). V was clipped by 3 bases and J by 4 bases, with 12 bases between them. The CDR3 totals 14 residues. CDR1 and CDR2 from the germline V gene are SGHTA and FQGNSA. CDR3 DNA: TGTGCCAGCAGCTTCGCAGGGGTCCGAGAGACCCAGTACTTC. It yields the protein CASSFAGVRETQYF.

The chain recombines TRBV7-9 with TRBJ1-1, with TRBD1 identical over 7 bases. Germline lookup yields CDR1 SEHNR and CDR2 FQNEAQ (reference sequence). Trimming at V came to 0 bases and at J to 4 bases, leaving 2 bases not matched to a gene. This CDR3 region has 14 residues. For the CDR3, the DNA is TGTGCCAGCAGCTTAGCCCAGGGGGGCACTGAAGCTTTCTTT. This encodes CASSLAQGGTEAFF.

J is TRBJ1-1 and V is TRBV25-1; 9 positions match TRBD1. Trimming removed 3 bases from V and 5 bases from J; junction bases left unmatched: 1. CDR1 and CDR2 (germline): MGHDK, SYGVNS. The length of the CDR3 is 13 residues. DNA of the CDR3: TGTGCCAGCAGTGAGACAGGGGGGACTGAAGCTTTCTTT. The encoded protein is CASSETGGTEAFF.

V is TRBV7-3 and J is TRBJ1-6; D not certain. Looked up from germline, CDR1 is SGHTA and CDR2 is FQGTGA. This CDR3 is built from 15 residues. The ends were cut back, 3 bases at V and 8 bases at J, with 14 bases in the middle. The CDR3 loop reads CASSLDRLGYSPLHF. The CDR3 nucleotides read TGTGCCAGCAGCTTGGACCGTCTTGGGTATTCACCCCTCCACTTT. Using reference TRBV7-3 and TRBJ1-6 for the parts outside the CDR3, the full variable domain is GAGVSQTPSNKVTEKGKYVELRCDPISGHTALYWYRQSLGQGPEFLIYFQGTGAADDSGLPNDRFFAVRPEGSVSTLKIQRTERGDSAVYLCASSLDRLGYSPLHFGNGTRLTVT.

This clone was seen more than once but under ten times. The V call is TRBV30, the J call TRBJ2-1, with 7 nucleotides matching TRBD1. V lost 4 bases, J lost 4 bases, and 13 bases stayed unmatched. In germline, CDR1 is GTSNPN, CDR2 SVGIG (reference sequence). The CDR3 has 16 amino acids. As DNA, the CDR3 is TGTGCCTGGAAATCCACAGAGGGGGCGCGGTACAATGAGCAGTTCTTC. Amino acid sequence: CAWKSTEGARYNEQFF.

The CDR3 nucleotides are TGTGCCAGCAGTTTACAGGGGAGGACTAATGAAAAACTGTTTTTT. This translates into CASSLQGRTNEKLFF. V usage is TRBV25-1 and J usage is TRBJ1-4; 7 bases align to TRBD1. The CDR3 length is 15 residues. CDR1 MGHDK and CDR2 SYGVNS come from the germline V gene. Losses at the gene ends were 5 bases for V and 2 bases for J; bases not matched to a gene: 5.

The chain links TRBV6-5 to TRBJ1-1; 7 nucleotides match TRBD1. This CDR3 has 13 residues. CDR1 is MNHEY, CDR2 SVGAGI, per germline. V lost 5 bases, J lost 7 bases, and 7 bases stayed unmatched. The CDR3: CASSQGGEVEAFF. The CDR3 region has the DNA TGTGCCAGCAGTCAGGGGGGGGAGGTTGAAGCTTTCTTT.

This clone was counted only a few times. V gene TRBV25-1 combines with J gene TRBJ1-5; 7 bases align to TRBD1. V lost 3 bases to trimming and J lost 7 bases; unmatched junction nucleotides: 3. The CDR3 is made up of 13 amino acids. Germline CDR1 MGHDK, CDR2 SYGVNS. The CDR3 spells CASSDWTGQPQHF. The CDR3, as DNA: TGTGCCAGCAGTGACTGGACAGGACAGCCCCAGCATTTT. Full variable domain (remainder filled in from reference TRBV25-1 and TRBJ1-5): EADIYQTPRYLVIGTGKKITLECSQTMGHDKMYWYQQDPGMELHLIHYSYGVNSTEKGDLSSESTVSRIRTEHFPLTLESARPSHTSQYLCASSDWTGQPQHFGDGTRLSIL.

This clone has only a few counts. This chain joins TRBV6-5 and TRBJ2-7; 9 nucleotides match TRBD1. Germline V lookup: CDR1 MNHEY, CDR2 SVGAGI. V shed 3 bases, J shed 5 bases, and the junction held 8 bases outside the gene matches. The CDR3 spans 15 residues. CDR3 sequence reads: CASSYSGTGIHEQYF. The CDR3 nucleotides are TGTGCCAGCAGTTATTCCGGGACAGGGATCCACGAGCAGTACTTC.

This chain joins TRBV30 and TRBJ1-5; D might be TRBD1 (5 bases). CDR1 and CDR2 (germline): GTSNPN, SVGIG (reference sequence). This CDR3 comprises 17 residues. Between the trimmed V and J ends, which lost 2 bases and 1 base, there was a span of 18 bases. Here the CDR3 DNA reads TGTGCCTGGAGTCCCGACTTGGGACGGATAAGCAATCAGCCCCAGCATTTT. Its protein is CAWSPDLGRISNQPQHF.

The chain links TRBV4-2 to TRBJ2-3; TRBD2 might be the D (6 bases). V gave up 0 bases and J gave up 4 bases, with 20 bases separating them. The CDR3 contains 18 residues. Germline V gene data show CDR1 as LGHNA and CDR2 as YNFKEQ. The CDR3 bases are TGTGCCAGCAGCCAAGATTTTCGGGTGACACTAGCATCAGATACGCAGTATTTT. Protein sequence: CASSQDFRVTLASDTQYF.

A few counts support this clone. V usage is TRBV19 and J usage is TRBJ2-5; the D is unclear. V was shortened by 5 bases and J by 4 bases, with 8 bases between the two germline ends. The CDR3 extends over 12 amino acids. Germline V gene data show CDR1 as LNHDA and CDR2 as SQIVND (reference sequence). The CDR3 nucleotides are TGTGCCAGTAGTGTGACCGGAGAGACCCAGTACTTC. Translating it yields CASSVTGETQYF.

This sequence joins TRBV27 and TRBJ2-7; 11 positions match TRBD1. The CDR3 is made up of 12 amino acids. Looked up from germline, CDR1 is MNHEY and CDR2 is SMNVEV (reference sequence). V lost 5 bases, J lost 11 bases, and 5 bases stayed unmatched. DNA for the CDR3: TGTGCCAGCAGTATCGGACAGGGGGCCGAGTACTTC. Its protein is CASSIGQGAEYF.

The chain employs TRBV12-5 and TRBJ2-3; D possibly corresponds to TRBD1 (6 bases). Per germline, CDR1 LGHNT and CDR2 FRNRAP. V was cut by 5 bases and J by 4 bases, with 13 bases left in between. The CDR3 has 14 residues. The CDR3 spells CASGTNTGSDTQYF. The CDR3, as DNA: TGTGCTAGTGGTACAAATACAGGGTCAGATACGCAGTATTTT.

This clone was detected a few times. The chain links TRBV6-6 to TRBJ2-3; D remains unclear. The V gene lost 3 bases and the J gene lost 5 bases, with 12 bases spanning the gap. The germline gives CDR1 MNHNY, CDR2 SVGAGI (reference sequence). The CDR3 loop spans 14 amino acids. CDR3 nucleotide sequence: TGTGCCAGCAGTTATACCAACGGCGTAGATACGCAGTATTTT. Translating gives CASSYTNGVDTQYF.

The rearrangement links TRBV5-1 to TRBJ2-7, with TRBD2 matching 13 bases. Per the germline V gene, CDR1 is SGHRS and CDR2 is YFSETQ. Unmatched junction bases numbered 7, after V lost 4 bases and J lost 3 bases. This CDR3 comprises 16 residues. The CDR3: CASSHTGTSGDYEQYF. CDR3 bases: TGCGCCAGCAGCCATACCGGGACTAGCGGGGACTACGAGCAGTACTTC.